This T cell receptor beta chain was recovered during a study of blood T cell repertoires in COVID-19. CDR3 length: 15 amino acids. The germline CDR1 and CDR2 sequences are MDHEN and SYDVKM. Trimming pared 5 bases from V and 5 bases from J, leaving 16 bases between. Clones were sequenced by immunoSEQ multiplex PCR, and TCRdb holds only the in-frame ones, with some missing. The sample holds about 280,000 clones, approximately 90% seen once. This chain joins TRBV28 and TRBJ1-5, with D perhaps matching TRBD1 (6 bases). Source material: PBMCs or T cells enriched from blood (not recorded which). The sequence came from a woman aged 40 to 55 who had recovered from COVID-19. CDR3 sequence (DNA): TGTGCCAGCAGTACTACGACAGGACGGTATCAGCCCCAGCATTTT. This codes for CASSTTTGRYQPQHF.